This entry describes one TCR beta chain. The data stem from a study of T cells in Graves' hyperthyroidism and ophthalmopathy. Amplified TCR beta CDR3 regions came from RNA transcripts. The study used the HTBI primer set for a first-round RT-PCR of the TCR CDR3. MiXCR was run by TCRdb on the multiplex PCR reads, yielding one entry per CDR3 protein. The data contain hundreds of thousands of distinct CDR3 sequences, around 15% of them singletons. V trimming: 2 bases; J trimming: 4 bases; junction bases outside the gene matches: 9. This CDR3 has 17 amino acids. Germline assignment: CDR1 SGHRS and CDR2 YFSETQ.

The V and J genes are TRBV5-1 and TRBJ2-5; TRBD1 matches 12 bases. This TCR derives from a woman aged 18-30 years with Graves' hyperthyroidism. The sample taken for sequencing was blood. The CDR3 reads CASSFSGTGGIGETQYF. The CDR3 bases are TGCGCCAGCAGCTTTTCCGGGACAGGGGGCATAGGAGAGACCCAGTACTTC.